The T cell receptor beta chain under discussion was sequenced for a study of radiotherapy plus CTLA-4 blockade in lung cancer (dated by TCRdb to 2016 to 2019). About the full investigation: Among enrolled patients, about 17% had an objective response and about 30% reached disease control.

Notes on this clone: Which antigen it targets is not known. Per-base quality was not reported, and no clone a single base away is much larger than it.

Via the germline V gene, CDR1 is SGHVS and CDR2 FQNEAQ. From the cysteine up to the phenylalanine, the CDR3 has a length of 15 residues. This entry keeps only the CDR3 DNA: 45 bases, framed from base 1. For this chain, trimming is 5 bases at the V end and 8 bases at the J end, and the number of junction bases without a gene match is 12. In this study, focal radiation therapy paired with CTLA-4 blockade (ipilimumab) was tested in patients who had chemo-refractory metastatic non-small-cell lung cancer. Summary of the overall study and its limitations: Increased serum interferon-beta after radiation, together with early dynamic changes in blood T cell clones, were reported to be the strongest predictors of response. After treatment with radiotherapy and ipilimumab, TCR clones that came from tumors expanded in the peripheral blood.

Library preparation was by the immunoSEQ multiplex PCR assay. TCRdb carries this immuneACCESS record with in-frame sequences only. Its versions omit some clonotypes, under half of them owing to an unresolved V gene in the studies checked, with the rest unexplained. The sample data list fewer than 100,000 clones, and approximately 80% of these were observed just once. The ten largest account for approximately 0.8% of the sample. The origin of this receptor is a human donor with non-small cell lung cancer who had stable disease on radiotherapy plus ipilimumab. The rearrangement joined TRBV7-8 to TRBJ2-1, and 7 junctional nucleotides match TRBD1. The sample in question was peripheral blood, obtained from a patient treated with radiotherapy plus ipilimumab. The encoded CDR3 is CASSPRDRVFDEQFF. The DNA reads as follows: TGTGCCAGCAGCCCCCGGGACAGAGTCTTCGATGAGCAGTTCTTC.